Listed below are T cell receptor beta chains from one sample, sequenced in a study of shared clonotypes between healthy human individuals. Profiling relied on immunoSEQ multiplex PCR, and the TCRdb table lists in-frame clones only, not all of them. The table has about 1.1 million clones, around three quarters seen once. The sequenced material came from memory CD4+ T cells from PBMCs. Source of these receptors: a man aged 18 to 30 in good health. Some clones in this sample may be carry-over from other donors' samples. CDR3s include the opening cysteine and the closing phenylalanine or tryptophan. The D gene is left open where the match is weak. Size tells how often a clone was seen (once, few, many) or the class of an expanded clone, and some rows leave it out.

>TRBJ1-5|TRBD1|TRBV15|NA
TGTGCCACCAGCGGTCAGGGGGGCAATCAGCCCCAGCATTTT
CATSGQGGNQPQHF
>TRBJ1-1|NA|TRBV6-1|NA
TGTGCCAGCAGTGAAACCCTCGGGTCCTTGACAGCCTCCGGGGCTTTCTTT
CASSETLGSLTASGAFF
>TRBJ1-4|NA|TRBV7-8|many
TGTGCCAGCAGAAATCGGGCGGATGAAAAACTGTTTTTT
CASRNRADEKLFF
>TRBJ1-2|NA|TRBV2|NA
TGTGCCAGCAACGGGGATGGGGGCTACACCTTC
CASNGDGGYTF
>TRBJ2-1|NA|TRBV21-1|NA
TGTGCCAGCAGCAAAGTTCGAGCTTCCCCGACCCAAAATGAGCAGTTCTTC
CASSKVRASPTQNEQFF
>TRBJ2-7|TRBD2|TRBV4-3|NA
TGCGCCAGCAGCCATCTGCTCTTGGGGAGCGCGGGAGCCTCCTACGAGCAGTACTTC
CASSHLLLGSAGASYEQYF
>TRBJ1-2|TRBD1|TRBV7-3|NA
TGTGCCAGCAACCGACAGGGAGAGGGTGGCTACACCTTC
CASNRQGEGGYTF
>TRBJ2-1|NA|TRBV6-5|NA
TGTGCCAGCAAAGCCACAGGATACAATGAGCAGTTCTTC
CASKATGYNEQFF
>TRBJ1-1|NA|TRBV5-4|NA
TGTGCCAGCAGCTCCCCTGGGGGAGGGCAAAACACTGAAGCTTTCTTT
CASSSPGGGQNTEAFF
>TRBJ1-1|NA|TRBV5-1|NA
TGCGCCAGCAGGGGTGTCGGCACTGAAGCTTTCTTT
CASRGVGTEAFF
>TRBJ1-5|NA|TRBV7-2|NA
TGTGCCAGCAGCCGGACCCATAGCAATCAGCCCCAGCATTTT
CASSRTHSNQPQHF
>TRBJ1-5|TRBD1|TRBV28|NA
TGTGCCAGCAGCCCTGGGACAGACAATCAGCCCCAGCATTTT
CASSPGTDNQPQHF
>TRBJ2-7|TRBD2|TRBV6-5|NA
TGTGCCAGCAGTTACGGTGGGACTAGCGACTACGAGCAGTACTTC
CASSYGGTSDYEQYF
>TRBJ1-2|NA|TRBV2|NA
TGTGCCAGCAGTGCGTCGGCAGGGGCCTATGGCTACACCTTC
CASSASAGAYGYTF
>TRBJ2-1|NA|TRBV4-3|NA
TGCGCCAGCAGCCAAGAGTTTTCGACGAAGCAGTTCTTC
CASSQEFSTKQFF
>TRBJ2-7|NA|TRBV5-1|NA
TGCGCCAGCAGCACCCTGATGCGAAATTCGTCTCCGGGGCACTACGAGCAGTACTTC
CASSTLMRNSSPGHYEQYF
>TRBJ2-7|NA|TRBV5-6|NA
TGTGCCAGCAGCTTGTACGGGGAGCAGTACTTC
CASSLYGEQYF
>TRBJ2-7|NA|TRBV28|NA
TGTGCCAGCAGGTACCGGGGTGCGCGATACGAGCAGTACTTC
CASRYRGARYEQYF
>TRBJ2-4|TRBD2|TRBV28|NA
TGTGCCAGCAGTTTTCTCGGGGGGTCTGCCAAAAACATTCAGTACTTC
CASSFLGGSAKNIQYF
>TRBJ1-1|NA|TRBV6-6|few
TGTGCCAGCAGTCGCGTGAACACTGAAGCTTTCTTT
CASSRVNTEAFF
>TRBJ1-5|TRBD1|TRBV2|NA
TGTGCCAGCAGTCGGGACAGGGCAGGGAATCAGCCCCAGCATTTT
CASSRDRAGNQPQHF
>TRBJ2-3|TRBD1|TRBV27|NA
TGTGCCAGCGCGACAGACAGGGGAACAGATACGCAGTATTTT
CASATDRGTDTQYF
>TRBJ1-5|TRBD1|TRBV30|NA
TGTGCCTGGAGTGGCCAGGGGGATCAGCCCCAGCATTTT
CAWSGQGDQPQHF
>TRBJ2-7|TRBD2|TRBV6-1|few
TGTGCCAGCAGTGAAAGGTTGGGGGGGGGCTCCTACGAGCAGTACTTC
CASSERLGGGSYEQYF
>TRBJ1-5|NA|TRBV10-2|few
TGCGCCAGCAGTGAAGGAACCGGGAGGAGTTGGGAGCCCCAGCATTTT
CASSEGTGRSWEPQHF
>TRBJ1-1|TRBD1|TRBV5-1|NA
TGCGCCAGCAGTTTCGGCCGGGACAGGGGAACTGAAGCTTTCTTT
CASSFGRDRGTEAFF
>TRBJ2-5|NA|TRBV7-9|NA
TGTGCCAGCAGCTCCTACAGGTCGCCGGAGACCCAGTACTTC
CASSSYRSPETQYF
>TRBJ2-1|TRBD2|TRBV7-2|NA
TGTGCCAGCAGCAGGACTAGCGGGAAGGGCAATGAGCAGTTCTTC
CASSRTSGKGNEQFF
>TRBJ2-7|NA|TRBV2|NA
TGTGCCAGGGAGTCTAGCGCAGGGGGCTCCTACGAGCAGTACTTC
CARESSAGGSYEQYF
>TRBJ1-2|TRBD1|TRBV18|NA
TGTGCCAGCTCACCTGGACAGGGTTCCGGCTACACCTTC
CASSPGQGSGYTF
>TRBJ2-7|NA|TRBV4-2|NA
TGTGCCAGCAGCCAAGATGCCCAGGGAAACTACGAGCAGTACTTC
CASSQDAQGNYEQYF
>TRBJ1-2|NA|TRBV20-1|NA
TGCAGTGCTAGAGAAGGGGTTGGCTACACCTTC
CSAREGVGYTF
>TRBJ1-5|NA|TRBV7-9|once
TGTGCCAGCAGCTTTTCCTACGGGACAAATCAGCCCCAGCATTTT
CASSFSYGTNQPQHF
>TRBJ2-1|TRBD2|TRBV25-1|NA
TGTGCCAGCAGCGACGGGACTAGCGGAGACAATGAGCAGTTCTTC
CASSDGTSGDNEQFF
>TRBJ1-2|NA|TRBV15|NA
TGTGCCACCAGCAGCGGGAACTCCCTCGGCTATGGCTACACCTTC
CATSSGNSLGYGYTF
>TRBJ2-1|TRBD2|TRBV11-2|NA
TGTGCCAGCAGTTCGGGACTAGCGGGACTTGATGAGCAGTTCTTC
CASSSGLAGLDEQFF
>TRBJ1-2|TRBD1|TRBV7-8|NA
TGTGCCAGCAGCCCCGACAGGGGAAACTATGGCTACACCTTC
CASSPDRGNYGYTF
>TRBJ2-1|NA|TRBV7-3|NA
TGTGCCAGCAGCCCCACTGGAGGGCCGGTTGAGCAGTTCTTC
CASSPTGGPVEQFF
>TRBJ2-7|TRBD1|TRBV7-9|NA
TGTGCCAGCAGCCCAGGGACAGGGGACCCCTACGAGCAGTACTTC
CASSPGTGDPYEQYF
>TRBJ2-1|NA|TRBV27|NA
TGTGCCAGCAGTTTCTTATTACAGGCAGGAGAGCAGTTCTTC
CASSFLLQAGEQFF
>TRBJ2-1|NA|TRBV7-8|NA
TGTGCCAGCAGCTTTCAGGGGGGGCGCTTCCGCCCGTTATACAATGAGCAGTTCTTC
CASSFQGGRFRPLYNEQFF
>TRBJ2-5|NA|TRBV6-5|NA
TGTGCCAGCAGAAGGAGGGAGACCCAGTACTTC
CASRRRETQYF
>TRBJ1-5|TRBD1|TRBV5-4|NA
TGTGCCAGCAGCTTCCAGGGGGACCAGCCCCAGCATTTT
CASSFQGDQPQHF
>TRBJ2-1|TRBD2|TRBV6-1|once
TGTGCCACCAAGAGGACTAGCGGGAGTACCAATGAGCAGTTCTTC
CATKRTSGSTNEQFF
>TRBJ2-1|TRBD1|TRBV2|many
TGTGCCAGCAGCCGACAGGGGATGGATGAGCAGTTCTTC
CASSRQGMDEQFF
>TRBJ2-7|NA|TRBV14|NA
TGTGCCAGCGGACCCCGACAGGTCCCCTACGAGCAGTACTTC
CASGPRQVPYEQYF
>TRBJ2-7|TRBD2|TRBV7-2|NA
TGTGCCAGCAGCTTACAGACTAGCGGGAGGAGAGGCTACGAGCAGTACTTC
CASSLQTSGRRGYEQYF
>TRBJ1-1|NA|TRBV25-1|NA
TGTGCCAGCACCGGGATAACTGAAGCTTTCTTT
CASTGITEAFF
>TRBJ2-5|NA|TRBV5-1|NA
TGCGCCAGCAGTTCCAGGTTGCTCCCCGGTCACCAAGAGACCCAGTACTTC
CASSSRLLPGHQETQYF
>TRBJ2-5|TRBD1|TRBV30|NA
TGTGCCTGGAGTCTGGGACAGATCCAAGAGACCCAGTACTTC
CAWSLGQIQETQYF
>TRBJ1-2|TRBD1|TRBV7-8|few
TGTGCCAGCAGCTTAGTTATTCTTCCGGGACAGGGAAGGGATGGCTACACCTTC
CASSLVILPGQGRDGYTF
>TRBJ2-7|TRBD1|TRBV27|NA
TGTGCCAGCAGTCCTAACAGGGGAAGGGAGCAGTACTTC
CASSPNRGREQYF
>TRBJ2-7|NA|TRBV5-1|NA
TGCGCCAGCAGCTTGGCCCCGGGGGCGGGGGAGCAGTACTTC
CASSLAPGAGEQYF
>TRBJ1-1|NA|TRBV4-1|few
TGCGCCAGCAGCCAAGATAGATTCGGAGACACTGAAGCTTTCTTT
CASSQDRFGDTEAFF
>TRBJ2-2|NA|TRBV5-4|NA
TGTGCCAGCAGGGGGGGACACTCGAACACCGGGGAGCTGTTTTTT
CASRGGHSNTGELFF